A selection of T cell receptor beta chains follows, all from one sample in a study of technical replicates of blood from a few donors. Sequencing was performed with immunoSEQ multiplex PCR; in TCRdb, only in-frame clones are kept and a portion is missing. Counted here are around 14,000 clones, almost 85% occurring once; the ten biggest clones make up about a tenth. Sample: PBMCs. The origin of the receptors is a human donor in good health. CDR3s include the opening cysteine and the closing phenylalanine or tryptophan. The order of the fields is D gene, J gene, clone size, V gene, CDR3 DNA, CDR3 protein. The D gene is left open where the match is weak. Clone size is shown for a subset of rows, as once, few, many or a class of expanded clone.

>TRBD2|TRBJ2-5|NA|TRBV5-1
TGCGCCAGCAGCTTAAGACTAGCGATGGAAGAGACCCAGTACTTC
CASSLRLAMEETQYF
>TRBD2|TRBJ2-2|NA|TRBV9
TGTGCCAGCAGCGTAGAATGGCGGGAGGGCACCGGGGAGCTGTTTTTT
CASSVEWREGTGELFF
>NA|TRBJ2-4|once|TRBV11-2
TGTGCCAGCAGCTTAGTTGCTAGCGGAGGGGGAGCCAAAAACATTCAGTACTTC
CASSLVASGGGAKNIQYF
>TRBD2|TRBJ2-1|NA|TRBV7-2
TGTGCCAGCAGCCCTAGCGGGAGGCGCGGCAATGAGCAGTTCTTC
CASSPSGRRGNEQFF
>TRBD2|TRBJ2-3|NA|TRBV27
TGTGCCAGCAGTTTAAGGTCTAGCGGAAGAGATACGCAGTATTTT
CASSLRSSGRDTQYF
>NA|TRBJ1-2|NA|TRBV28
TGTGCCCTCGGGAGAAACTATGGCTACACCTTC
CALGRNYGYTF
>NA|TRBJ1-1|NA|TRBV7-9
TGTGCCAGCAGCTCCCAGAACACTGAAGCTTTCTTT
CASSSQNTEAFF
>TRBD2|TRBJ2-5|NA|TRBV13
TGTGCCAGCAGCACCCGACTAGCGGGAGGGCCGCGACAAGAGACCCAGTACTTC
CASSTRLAGGPRQETQYF
>TRBD2|TRBJ2-3|NA|TRBV19
TGTGCCAGTAGCACTAGCGGGAGGGTTAGCACAGATACGCAGTATTTT
CASSTSGRVSTDTQYF
>NA|TRBJ2-1|NA|TRBV10-3
TGTGCCATCAGTGTACAGGGAAGCTCCTACAATGAGCAGTTCTTC
CAISVQGSSYNEQFF
>TRBD1|TRBJ2-5|NA|TRBV5-1
TGCGCCAGCAGCTTGTTAGGGACAGGGGCTGGTCAAGAGACCCAGTACTTC
CASSLLGTGAGQETQYF
>TRBD2|TRBJ2-7|NA|TRBV28
TGTGCCAGCAGTTTAACTAGCGGGAGGTTTACCTCCTACGAGCAGTACTTC
CASSLTSGRFTSYEQYF
>TRBD2|TRBJ2-5|medium-sized|TRBV6-5
TGTGCCAGCAGTTGGACCGGGACTAGCGGCCAAGAGACCCAGTACTTC
CASSWTGTSGQETQYF
>TRBD2|TRBJ2-1|NA|TRBV13
TGTGCCAGCAGCGTGAGCGGGAACTCCTACAATGAGCAGTTCTTC
CASSVSGNSYNEQFF
>NA|TRBJ1-3|NA|TRBV30
TGTGCCTGGAGTGTAGGGGACACCATATATTTT
CAWSVGDTIYF
>TRBD1|TRBJ1-3|NA|TRBV27
TGTGCCAGCAGTATGACAGGGTTCGGAAACACCATATATTTT
CASSMTGFGNTIYF
>NA|TRBJ1-1|NA|TRBV2
TGTGCCAGCAGTGAAATCAGTATGAACACTGAAGCTTTCTTT
CASSEISMNTEAFF
>NA|TRBJ2-5|NA|TRBV28
TGTGCCAGCAGTTTTAGACTCTTTGGCGAGACCCAGTACTTC
CASSFRLFGETQYF
>TRBD1|TRBJ1-4|NA|TRBV6-1
TGTGCCAGCAGAAGAACCGGGACAGGATTACGGAAACTGTTTTTT
CASRRTGTGLRKLFF
>TRBD2|TRBJ2-2|NA|TRBV7-9
TGTGCCAGCAGCTTAGTTCAGCGGGAGAACACCGGGGAGCTGTTTTTT
CASSLVQRENTGELFF
>TRBD1|TRBJ2-1|NA|TRBV2
TGTGCCAGCAGTAGGACAGGGGGTACATACAATGAGCAGTTCTTC
CASSRTGGTYNEQFF
>NA|TRBJ2-2|NA|TRBV11-1
TGTGCCAGCGGCAGGGCGACGAACACCGGGGAGCTGTTTTTT
CASGRATNTGELFF
>NA|TRBJ2-2|NA|TRBV5-5
TGTGCCACCTCTATATCCGCGAACACCGGGGAGCTGTTTTTT
CATSISANTGELFF
>TRBD2|TRBJ2-1|NA|TRBV11-2
TGTGCCAGCAGCTTAGATCTCGGCCTAGCGGGAGGAGATGAGCAGTTCTTC
CASSLDLGLAGGDEQFF
>TRBD2|TRBJ2-3|NA|TRBV15
TGTGCCACCAGCAGAGCCGGACTAGCGGGGGGGGATACGCAGTATTTT
CATSRAGLAGGDTQYF
>NA|TRBJ1-2|NA|TRBV2
TGTGCCAGCAGCGACACCCCCAACTATGGCTACACCTTC
CASSDTPNYGYTF
>NA|TRBJ2-3|NA|TRBV18
TGTGCCAGCTCGCCGGGAAACGTAGGAGATACGCAGTATTTT
CASSPGNVGDTQYF
>NA|TRBJ1-5|NA|TRBV2
TGTGCCAGCAGTGAAGAGTTGGCAGGCAATCAGCCCCAGCATTTT
CASSEELAGNQPQHF
>TRBD1|TRBJ1-5|NA|TRBV30
TGTGCCTGGGCTACCGGGACAGGGGCCTTTGTTAGCAATCAGCCCCAGCATTTT
CAWATGTGAFVSNQPQHF
>TRBD1|TRBJ1-1|few|TRBV5-4
TGTGCCAGCAGCCTGACAGGGTCTAGGGACACTGAAGCTTTCTTT
CASSLTGSRDTEAFF
>NA|TRBJ2-7|NA|TRBV28
TGTGCCAGCAGTTTACCGGGGAGCGGAAACTACGAGCAGTACTTC
CASSLPGSGNYEQYF
>TRBD2|TRBJ2-7|NA|TRBV11-2
TGTGCCAGCAGCTTAGAATTCGGACTAGCGGGAAGTAGGTACGAGCAGTACTTC
CASSLEFGLAGSRYEQYF
>NA|TRBJ2-7|NA|TRBV21-1
TGTGCCACCAGGGGGACTAGCCACTACGAGCAGTACTTC
CATRGTSHYEQYF
>NA|TRBJ2-2|NA|TRBV6-4
TGTGCCAGCAGTCCAGCTAGCTTCGCCGGGGAGCTGTTTTTT
CASSPASFAGELFF
>TRBD1|TRBJ2-5|NA|TRBV28
TGTGCCAGCAGACCGGGACAGGGTTTCCAAGAGACCCAGTACTTC
CASRPGQGFQETQYF
>NA|TRBJ2-7|NA|TRBV11-2
TGTGCCAGCTCGGCCCAACAGCTCGAGCAGTACTTC
CASSAQQLEQYF
>NA|TRBJ1-2|once|TRBV30
TGTGCCTGGAGTGGCCAGCGGGGGGGCTACACCTTC
CAWSGQRGGYTF
>TRBD1|TRBJ2-1|NA|TRBV5-4
TGTGCCAGCAGCTTCGGGACAGAAAACAATGAGCAGTTCTTC
CASSFGTENNEQFF
>NA|TRBJ2-7|NA|TRBV19
TGTGCCAGTAATCCGGGGGACGGGAGCTCCTACGAGCAGTACTTC
CASNPGDGSSYEQYF
>TRBD2|TRBJ2-1|NA|TRBV5-5
TGTGCCAGCAGCCCGGGACTAGCGGGCCCCTACAATGAGCAGTTCTTC
CASSPGLAGPYNEQFF
>NA|TRBJ1-2|NA|TRBV28
TGTGCCAGCAGTTCCTCGGACATAAAGCCTTTC
CASSSSDIKPF
>NA|TRBJ1-4|NA|TRBV10-2
TGCGCCAGCAGCACCCAACCCGGGCAGGGTGATGAAAAACTGTTTTTT
CASSTQPGQGDEKLFF
>TRBD1|TRBJ1-4|NA|TRBV19
TGTGCCAGTAGTTTGGGGACAGTATCCCTGGGACTTAATGAAAAACTGTTTTTT
CASSLGTVSLGLNEKLFF